A selection of T cell receptor beta chains follows, all from one sample in a study of cytomegalovirus exposure and HLA in healthy donors. The repertoire was sequenced with immunoSEQ multiplex PCR; TCRdb's copy has only in-frame clones and lacks some. The sample has roughly 180,000 clones; 75% to 85% are singletons. The sample was PBMCs. The receptors derive from a woman in her twenties or thirties in good health and CMV-seropositive. CDR3s include the opening cysteine and the closing phenylalanine or tryptophan. The order of the fields is J gene, V gene, CDR3 protein.

TRBJ2-1,TRBV5-1,CASSLRQGHEQFF
TRBJ2-1,TRBV5-1,CASSGGTLSSYNEQFF
TRBJ2-1,TRBV6-6,CASSYTGESNEQFF
TRBJ1-2,TRBV5-4,CASSIRQGGYGYTF
TRBJ1-1,TRBV28,CASREGHGGGNTEAFF
TRBJ2-7,TRBV27,CASTGGGYEQYF
TRBJ2-7,TRBV6-5,CASTDVEKRTGKQYF
TRBJ2-7,TRBV9,CASSLGQLPYEQYF
TRBJ1-1,TRBV5-1,CASSGGSRLRDQMNTEAFF
TRBJ2-6,TRBV7-7,CASSPGGPGANVLTF
TRBJ2-7,TRBV7-9,CASSPRRESSYEQYF
TRBJ2-2,TRBV9,CASSFSGDTGELFF
TRBJ1-1,TRBV29-1,CSVGTGAGTEAFF
TRBJ2-1,TRBV5-8,CASSLWRTAASGEQFF
TRBJ1-5,TRBV10-3,CAISESTVRGNQPQHF
TRBJ1-5,TRBV6-6,CAASEGYQPQHF
TRBJ2-5,TRBV7-3,CASSQGTAQETQYF
TRBJ1-1,TRBV7-9,CASSPGTRVGGTEAFF
TRBJ2-7,TRBV7-6,CASSLTQGADEQYF
TRBJ1-1,TRBV10-3,CAITETGGVGEAFF
TRBJ2-1,TRBV11-2,CASSDETGAGYEQFF
TRBJ1-1,TRBV9,CASSLEGAATEAFF
TRBJ2-2,TRBV12-5,CASGLRGGGTGELFF
TRBJ2-7,TRBV28,CASSSIRTGGGNYEQYF
TRBJ2-7,TRBV27,CTPRPTGDEQYF
TRBJ2-2,TRBV5-1,CASRRTNGVPGELFF
TRBJ2-6,TRBV10-3,CAISESGGADLSGANVLTF
TRBJ1-2,TRBV27,CASSRGGLWGYTF
TRBJ2-1,TRBV27,CASGGLAAYNEQFF
TRBJ2-5,TRBV6-5,CASSYSTSGETQYF
TRBJ2-6,TRBV28,CASSFKGVLPGANVLTF
TRBJ1-1,TRBV2,CASSEAGGNTEAFF
TRBJ2-1,TRBV5-1,CASSLVTVAGGPNEQFF
TRBJ2-3,TRBV6-5,CASSPDRRPTDTQYF
TRBJ2-3,TRBV7-8,CASSRLGGRADTQYF
TRBJ2-3,TRBV4-1,CASSQGVAGGPGTQYF
TRBJ2-7,TRBV27,CASSGRTSNEQYF
TRBJ1-2,TRBV27,CASSFHAPDRGGEGYTF
TRBJ1-2,TRBV29-1,CSVPGQNYGYTF
TRBJ2-5,TRBV6-1,CASSPRDSGSRTQYF
TRBJ1-5,TRBV10-3,CAISGGTGGQPQHF